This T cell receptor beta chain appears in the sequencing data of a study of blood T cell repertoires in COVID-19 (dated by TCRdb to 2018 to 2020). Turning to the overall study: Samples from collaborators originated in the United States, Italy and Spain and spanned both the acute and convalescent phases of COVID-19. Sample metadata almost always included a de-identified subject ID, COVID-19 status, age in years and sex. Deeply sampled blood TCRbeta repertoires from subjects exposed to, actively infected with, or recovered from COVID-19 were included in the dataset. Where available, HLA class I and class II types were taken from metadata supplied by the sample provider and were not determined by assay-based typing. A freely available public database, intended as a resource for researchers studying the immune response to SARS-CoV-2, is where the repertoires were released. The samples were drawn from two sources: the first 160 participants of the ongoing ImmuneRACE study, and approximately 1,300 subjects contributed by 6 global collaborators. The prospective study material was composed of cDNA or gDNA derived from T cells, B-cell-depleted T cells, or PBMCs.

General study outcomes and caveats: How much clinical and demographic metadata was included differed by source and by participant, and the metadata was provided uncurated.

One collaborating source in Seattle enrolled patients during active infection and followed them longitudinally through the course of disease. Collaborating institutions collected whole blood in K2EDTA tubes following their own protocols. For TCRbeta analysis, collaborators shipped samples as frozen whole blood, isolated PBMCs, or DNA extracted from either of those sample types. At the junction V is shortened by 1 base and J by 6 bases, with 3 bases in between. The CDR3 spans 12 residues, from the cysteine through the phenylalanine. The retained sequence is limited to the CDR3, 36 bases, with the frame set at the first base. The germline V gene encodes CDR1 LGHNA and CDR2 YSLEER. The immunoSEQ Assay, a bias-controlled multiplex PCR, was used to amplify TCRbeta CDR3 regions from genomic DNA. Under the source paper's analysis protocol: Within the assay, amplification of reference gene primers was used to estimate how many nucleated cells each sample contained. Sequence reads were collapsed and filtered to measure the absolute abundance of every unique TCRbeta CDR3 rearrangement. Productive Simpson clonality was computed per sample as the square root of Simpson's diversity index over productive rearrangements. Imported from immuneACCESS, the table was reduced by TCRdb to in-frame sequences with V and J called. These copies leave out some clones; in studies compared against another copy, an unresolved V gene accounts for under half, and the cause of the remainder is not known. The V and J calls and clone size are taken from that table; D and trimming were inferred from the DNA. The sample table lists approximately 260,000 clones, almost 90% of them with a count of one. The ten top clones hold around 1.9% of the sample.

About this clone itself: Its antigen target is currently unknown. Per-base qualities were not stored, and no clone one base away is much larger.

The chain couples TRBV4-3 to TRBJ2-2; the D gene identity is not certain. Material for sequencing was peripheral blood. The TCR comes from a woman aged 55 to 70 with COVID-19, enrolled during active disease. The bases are TGCGCCAGCAGCCAAGCTCCCGGGGAGCTGTTTTTT. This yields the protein CASSQAPGELFF.